This TCR beta chain derives from a study of blood T cell repertoires in COVID-19. This CDR3 is 16 amino acids long. CDR1 is MDHEN and CDR2 is SYDVKM in the germline V gene. After removal of 5 bases from V and 7 bases from J, the junction contained 9 bases not matched to a gene. Sequencing was performed with immunoSEQ multiplex PCR; in TCRdb, only in-frame clones are kept and a portion is missing. This table holds 250,000 to 350,000 clones, about 89% found once. Material for sequencing was peripheral blood. The receptor comes from a woman aged 40 to 49 who had recovered from COVID-19. The chain couples TRBV28 to TRBJ2-1; 12 positions match TRBD2. The CDR3, as DNA: TGTGCCAGCAGTACCCCGGCTAGCGGGAGGGGTAATGAGCAGTTCTTC. It codes for CASSTPASGRGNEQFF.